One T cell receptor (beta chain) is described in this entry. Antigen specificity is unknown. The data stem from a study of T cell responses to AZD1222 COVID-19 vaccine. V was trimmed by 5 bases and J by 4 bases, leaving 14 bases between them. Germline CDR1 is WSHSY and CDR2 is SAAADI. This CDR3 is built from 14 residues. Whole-study results and caveats: After the peak T cell response, and only then, were repertoires sampled. CD4 TCRs covered the whole spike, strongest at regions 160-218 and 743-854.

Clones were read by immunoSEQ multiplex PCR, and TCRdb kept only the in-frame ones, dropping some. The data contain about 180,000 clones, approximately 94% of them seen just once; the ten biggest clones take up about 2.5%. The V gene is TRBV10-2, the J gene TRBJ1-2; possible D gene TRBD1, 5 bases. Here the sequenced sample was peripheral blood, taken on day 0 of AZD1222 vaccination. This TCR was recovered from an adult in good health. CDR3 in DNA: TGCGCCAGCAGTCTGGACAAGGGTCGCTATGGCTACACCTTC. It specifies CASSLDKGRYGYTF.